This TCR beta chain was found in a study of memory CD4+ T cells and cytomegalovirus serostatus. Clones were sequenced by immunoSEQ multiplex PCR, and TCRdb holds only the in-frame ones, with some missing. The repertoire holds approximately 47,000 clones, with around 78% as singletons. The sort gate was single viable CD3+CD4+CD8-CD45RO+ cells for memory CD4+ T cells. The CDR3 spans 14 residues. Germline V gene sequence: CDR1 SGHTA, CDR2 FQGNSA. The V gene lost 3 bases and the J gene lost 6 bases, with 14 bases spanning the gap. Sequenced material: memory CD4+ T cells from blood. The chain links TRBV7-2 to TRBJ1-1; the D gene is possibly TRBD1 (5 bases). This clonotype was obtained from an adult in good health and CMV-seronegative. Written as DNA, the CDR3 is TGTGCCAGCAGCTTCGCAGGGATCAGCGCTGAAGCTTTCTTT. Translation: CASSFAGISAEAFF.